This T cell receptor beta chain was documented in a study of cytomegalovirus exposure and HLA in healthy donors. The trim removed 4 bases at V and 6 bases at J, leaving 10 bases unmatched. CDR1 and CDR2 (germline): SGHNT, YYREEE (reference sequence). This CDR3 has 16 residues. The PCR was carried out with 60 Vbeta primers and 13 Jbeta primers. Profiling relied on immunoSEQ multiplex PCR, and the TCRdb table lists in-frame clones only, not all of them. The sample yields about 67,000 clones, around 75% seen once. Source material: PBMCs. The sequence derives from a man aged 55 to 70 in good health and CMV-seropositive. The chain joins TRBV5-4 to TRBJ2-2; 9 bases line up with TRBD2. The CDR3 DNA is TGTGCCAGCAGCCAAAATATAGCGGGAGTGCCCGGGGAGCTGTTTTTT. Translating gives CASSQNIAGVPGELFF.